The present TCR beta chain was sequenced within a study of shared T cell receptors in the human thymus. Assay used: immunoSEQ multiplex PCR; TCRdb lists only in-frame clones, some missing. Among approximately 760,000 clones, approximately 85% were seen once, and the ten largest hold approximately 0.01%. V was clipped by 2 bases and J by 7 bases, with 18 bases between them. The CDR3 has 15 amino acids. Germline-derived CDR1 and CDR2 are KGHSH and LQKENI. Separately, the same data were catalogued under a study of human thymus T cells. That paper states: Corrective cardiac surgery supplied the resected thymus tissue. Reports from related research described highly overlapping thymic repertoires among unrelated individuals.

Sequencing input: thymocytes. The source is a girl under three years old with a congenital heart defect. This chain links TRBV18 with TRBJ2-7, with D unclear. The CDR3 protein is CASSPLVARTPEQYF. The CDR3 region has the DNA TGTGCCAGCTCACCATTGGTAGCCAGAACTCCAGAGCAGTACTTC. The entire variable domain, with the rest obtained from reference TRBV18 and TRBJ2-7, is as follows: NAGVMQNPRHLVRRRGQEARLRCSPMKGHSHVYWYRQLPEEGLKFMVYLQKENIIDESGMPKERFSAEFPKEGPSILRIQQVVRGDSAAYFCASSPLVARTPEQYFGPGTRLTVT.